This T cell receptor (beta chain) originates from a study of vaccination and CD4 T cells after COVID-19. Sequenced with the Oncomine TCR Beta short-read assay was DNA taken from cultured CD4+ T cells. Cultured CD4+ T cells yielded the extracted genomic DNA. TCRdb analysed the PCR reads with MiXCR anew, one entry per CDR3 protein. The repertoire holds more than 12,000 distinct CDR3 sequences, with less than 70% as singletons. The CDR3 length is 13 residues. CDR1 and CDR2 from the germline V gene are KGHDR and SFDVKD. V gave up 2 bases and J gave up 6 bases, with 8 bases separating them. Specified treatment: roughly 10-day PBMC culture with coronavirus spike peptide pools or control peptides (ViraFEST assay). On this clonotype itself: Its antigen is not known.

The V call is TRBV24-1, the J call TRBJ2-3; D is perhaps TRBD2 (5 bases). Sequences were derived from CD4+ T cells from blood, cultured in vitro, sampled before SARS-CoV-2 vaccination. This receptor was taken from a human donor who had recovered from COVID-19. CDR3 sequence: CATSDWRGDTQYF. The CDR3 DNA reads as TGTGCCACCAGTGATTGGCGCGGGGATACGCAGTATTTT.